The sequence of this T cell receptor beta chain was determined in a study of blood T cell repertoires in COVID-19. Whole-study context: From the United States, Italy and Spain came samples of acute and convalescent COVID-19.

Trimming left V 5 bases short and J 1 base short, with 17 bases between. This CDR3 is 16 amino acids long. Germline V CDR1 and CDR2: SEHNR, FQNEAQ (reference sequence). Study processing details: Reference gene primer amplification gave nucleated cell count estimates. TCRdb keeps only in-frame clones here, not all; method: immunoSEQ multiplex PCR. The V and J calls and the clone size are those of that table, but D and trimming were determined from the DNA. The top ten hold 8% to 10% of the sample, which has about 270,000 clones, 83% seen once. The receptor was derived from a woman aged 45-59 years who had recovered from COVID-19. The sequenced sample was peripheral blood. V gene TRBV7-9 combines with J gene TRBJ1-1, with D possibly TRBD1 on 6 matching bases. The CDR3 sequence is CASSHTQQGWNTEAFF. In DNA form, the CDR3 reads TGTGCCAGCAGCCACACCCAACAGGGTTGGAACACTGAAGCTTTCTTT.